The 30 T cell receptor beta chains listed next were all sequenced from one sample in a study of neurological immune-mediated disorders. TCRdb passed the 5' RACE reads through MiXCR, listing each CDR3 protein once. There are roughly 62,000 distinct CDR3 sequences in the sample; over 3.5% occur only once, and about 2% lies in the top ten. The specimen was PBMCs. These receptor sequences come from a woman in her fifties or sixties with multiple sclerosis.

This clonotype was seen many times. J is TRBJ2-3 and V is TRBV6-5; tentative D call: TRBD2 (5 bases). This CDR3 region has 14 residues. Germline values: CDR1 MNHEY, CDR2 SVGAGI. V gave up 6 bases and J gave up 5 bases, with 15 bases separating them. This CDR3 reads CASSPGIKGDTQYF. CDR3 sequence (DNA): TGTGCCAGCAGCCCCGGGATAAAGGGAGATACGCAGTATTTT.

This clonotype has a count of ten or more. The CDR3 DNA reads as TGTGCCAGCACCGGGACTCGCTCTGGGGCCAACGTCCTGACTTTC. It codes for CASTGTRSGANVLTF. The rearrangement joins TRBV6-2 or TRBV6-3 to TRBJ2-6; D possibly corresponds to TRBD2 (6 bases). The CDR3 runs to 15 residues. Germline CDR1 reads MNHEY; CDR2 reads SVGEGT. Trimming pared 7 bases from V and 0 bases from J, leaving 10 bases between.

The rearrangement uses TRBV20-1 and TRBJ2-7, with TRBD2 matching over 10 bases. Germline CDR1 is DFQATT and CDR2 is SNEGSKA (reference sequence). J was trimmed by 5 bases and V by 1 base; bases with no gene match: 5. This CDR3 spans 14 amino acids. The CDR3 DNA sequence: TGCAGTGCTAGAGGGGCTAGCGGGAGAGACGAGCAGTACTTC. Residues: CSARGASGRDEQYF.

This clonotype has at least ten counts. J is TRBJ1-4 and V is TRBV12-3 or TRBV12-4, with D possibly TRBD1 on 5 matching bases. The CDR3 consists of 13 residues. The V end was cut by 10 bases, the J end by 5 bases, with 14 bases between. CDR3 nucleotide sequence: TGTGCCACGACCAGGGCCGAGAATGAAAAACTGTTTTTT. Translation: CATTRAENEKLFF.

This clonotype was counted ten times or more. The chain is built from TRBV29-1 and TRBJ1-3; D gene uncertain. Trimming removed 4 bases at V and 0 bases at J, with 7 bases between. The CDR3 length is 13 residues. Per the germline V gene, CDR1 is SQVTM and CDR2 is ANQGSEA. CDR3 region: CSVGVSSGNTIYF. For the CDR3, the DNA is TGCAGCGTTGGGGTTAGCTCTGGAAACACCATATATTTT.

This clonotype was observed many times. The CDR3 reads CASSVGTGSTDTQYF. For the CDR3, the DNA is TGTGCCAGCAGTGTTGGGACGGGCAGCACAGATACGCAGTATTTT. The J gene is TRBJ2-3, the V gene TRBV7-3, with D perhaps being TRBD1 or TRBD2 (5 bases each). The CDR3 has 15 amino acids. The germline V gene encodes CDR1 SGHTA and CDR2 FQGTGA. Trimming took off 6 bases at V and 0 bases at J, with 13 bases between the two ends.

This clonotype was recorded at least ten times. DNA of the CDR3: TGTGCCACCAGTGAATTGAGTGGGGACACTGAAGCTTTCTTT. It encodes CATSELSGDTEAFF. The V call is TRBV24-1, the J call TRBJ1-1; no clear D gene. The V and J ends lost 4 bases and 3 bases respectively, with 11 bases between them. Looked up from germline, CDR1 is KGHDR and CDR2 is SFDVKD. This CDR3 is built from 14 residues.

V is TRBV5-6 and J is TRBJ1-1; D gene ambiguous. The V end was cut by 0 bases, the J end by 4 bases, with 10 bases between. CDR1 and CDR2 from the germline V gene are SGHDT and YYEEEE. This CDR3 has 14 residues. The CDR3 DNA reads TGTGCCAGCAGCTTGGGTCCCACCAGCACTGAAGCTTTCTTT. It codes for CASSLGPTSTEAFF.

This clonotype was seen ten or more times. The V call is TRBV19, the J call TRBJ2-7; 7 bases fit TRBD1. The germline V gene has CDR1 LNHDA and CDR2 SQIVND (reference sequence). J gave up 5 bases and V 6 bases, and 7 bases lay outside the gene matches. The CDR3 length is 13 residues. CDR3 loop: CASRKQGSHEQYF. The CDR3 nucleotides read TGTGCCAGTAGGAAACAGGGGTCCCACGAGCAGTACTTC. Combining the CDR3 with reference TRBV19 and TRBJ2-7 gives the whole variable domain DGGITQSPKYLFRKEGQNVTLSCEQNLNHDAMYWYRQDPGQGLRLIYYSQIVNDFQKGDIAEGYSVSREKKESFPLTVTSAQKNPTAFYLCASRKQGSHEQYFGPGTRLTVT.

This clonotype came up many times. V is TRBV12-3 or TRBV12-4 and J is TRBJ2-1; 8 bases fit TRBD2. The CDR3 runs 15 residues. V shed 1 base, J shed 8 bases, and the junction held 7 bases outside the gene matches. For the CDR3, the DNA is TGTGCCAGCAGTTTAGACGGGAGGGAATGGGATGAGCAGTTCTTC. Translating gives CASSLDGREWDEQFF.

This clonotype came up many times. One end of the junction varies from germline; a read error may be responsible. The chain employs TRBV10-3 and TRBJ1-5, with 8 bases fitting TRBD1. The length of the CDR3 is 15 residues. Germline values: CDR1 ENHRY, CDR2 SYGVKD. CDR3 DNA sequence: TGTGCCATCAGAAAAGACAGGGGCGGCAATCAGCCCCAGAATTTT. This encodes CAIRKDRGGNQPQNF.

This clonotype came up many times. The chain carries TRBV20-1 and TRBJ2-1; 13 nucleotides align to TRBD2. V lost 5 bases to trimming and J lost 9 bases; unmatched junction nucleotides: 7. There are 14 residues in the CDR3. Germline CDR1 DFQATT, CDR2 SNEGSKA (reference sequence). The CDR3 protein is CSAAPGLAGVEQFF. CDR3 DNA: TGCAGTGCTGCCCCTGGACTAGCGGGAGTTGAGCAGTTCTTC.

This clonotype was seen repeatedly, ten times or more. This sequence joins TRBV20-1 and TRBJ2-3; D call uncertain. This CDR3 is 17 amino acids long. With 0 bases removed from V and 1 base from J, the gap between germline ends came to 17 bases. The germline V gene has CDR1 DFQATT and CDR2 SNEGSKA (reference sequence). The CDR3 nucleotides read TGCAGTGCTAGAGATAGACAAAGGGTGAGAGGCACAGATACGCAGTATTTT. As protein: CSARDRQRVRGTDTQYF.

This clonotype has ten or more counts. The chain links TRBV6-5 to TRBJ2-1; no clear D gene. This CDR3 has 13 residues. Deletions cut 5 bases from V and 6 bases from J, with 11 bases between. CDR1 and CDR2 from the germline V gene are MNHEY and SVGAGI. In nucleotides, the CDR3 is TGTGCCAGCAGTCGCTCACCCCCCAATGAGCAGTTCTTC. It encodes CASSRSPPNEQFF.

This clonotype appeared many times. The V and J genes are TRBV12-3 or TRBV12-4 and TRBJ1-1; D might be TRBD1 (6 bases). The V gene lost 7 bases and the J gene lost 4 bases, with 13 bases spanning the gap. This CDR3 spans 13 amino acids. CDR3: CASTQQGATEAFF. CDR3 bases: TGTGCCAGCACCCAACAGGGTGCCACTGAAGCTTTCTTT.

This clonotype was recorded many times. This chain connects TRBV6-2 or TRBV6-3 to TRBJ1-2, with D hard to call. Trimming took 6 bases from V and 8 from J, leaving 19 bases between them. Germline lookup yields CDR1 MNHEY and CDR2 SVGEGT. The CDR3 consists of 14 residues. Written as DNA, the CDR3 is TGTGCCAGCAGCCCAACAGCCACGTTTGGCGGCTACACCTTC. It encodes CASSPTATFGGYTF.

The CDR3 loop reads CASSLDGTSAYNEQFF. The CDR3 nucleotides are TGTGCCAGCAGCTTGGATGGGACTAGCGCTTACAATGAGCAGTTCTTC. This chain connects TRBV5-4 to TRBJ2-1; 10 nucleotides line up with TRBD2. After removal of 0 bases from V and 4 bases from J, the junction contained 4 bases not matched to a gene. CDR3 length equals 16 residues. Germline V lookup: CDR1 SGHNT, CDR2 YYREEE (reference sequence).

In this sample, this clonotype turned up many times. The CDR3 loop reads CASSPKAGNQPQHF. The CDR3 DNA follows: TGTGCCAGCAGCCCCAAGGCAGGGAATCAGCCCCAGCATTTT. The rearrangement uses TRBV9 and TRBJ1-5; tentative D call: TRBD1 (5 bases). With 4 bases removed from V and 4 bases from J, the gap between germline ends came to 12 bases. CDR1 and CDR2 from the germline V gene are SGDLS and YYNGEE. The length of the CDR3 is 14 residues. The whole variable domain, remainder taken from reference TRBV9 and TRBJ1-5, is DSGVTQTPKHLITATGQRVTLRCSPRSGDLSVYWYQQSLDQGLQFLIQYYNGEERAKGNILERFSAQQFPDLHSELNLSSLELGDSALYFCASSPKAGNQPQHFGDGTRLSIL.

This clonotype was seen at least ten times. The rearrangement uses TRBV4-3 and TRBJ2-2; 10 nucleotides line up with TRBD2. This CDR3 is 17 amino acids long. Germline V gene lookup returns CDR1 LGHNA and CDR2 YSLEER. V shed 0 bases and J 8 bases; nucleotides not matched to a gene: 9. The CDR3 spells CASSQEFLAGASGELFF. CDR3 bases: TGCGCCAGCAGCCAAGAGTTCCTAGCGGGAGCGTCGGGGGAGCTGTTTTTT.

This clonotype has only a few counts. The germline gene is not matched at one end of the junction; a read error may be the cause. The chain joins TRBV4-1 to TRBJ1-6; no clear D gene. The germline V gene has CDR1 MGHRA and CDR2 YSYEKL. This CDR3 has 15 amino acids. The CDR3 protein is CASSQDRHSNSPLNF. Written as DNA, the CDR3 is TGCGCCAGCAGCCAAGATCGGCATAGTAATTCACCCCTCAACTTT.

This clonotype was counted at least ten times. The chain carries TRBV7-8 and TRBJ1-5; D might be TRBD1 (5 bases). This CDR3 region has 16 residues. Germline lookup yields CDR1 SGHVS and CDR2 FQNEAQ. The V end lost 1 base, the J end lost 0 bases, and 10 bases lay between the germline ends. The CDR3 loop is CASSLVAGHSNQPQHF. The DNA of the CDR3 is TGTGCCAGCAGCTTAGTCGCAGGACATAGCAATCAGCCCCAGCATTTT.

This clonotype was recorded at least ten times. The rearrangement joins TRBV20-1 to TRBJ2-3, with D maybe TRBD2 (6 bases). Germline V lookup: CDR1 DFQATT, CDR2 SNEGSKA (reference sequence). The V end lost 3 bases, the J end lost 6 bases, and 19 bases lay between the germline ends. This CDR3 is 15 amino acids long. DNA of the CDR3: TGCAGTGCTAGTTACGGGCTAGCGAGTAGGGATACGCAGTATTTT. It specifies CSASYGLASRDTQYF.

Ten or more counts support this clonotype. The CDR3 DNA is TGTGCCATCAGGAATACCGGGACCGTCAATGAGCAGTTCTTC. It codes for CAIRNTGTVNEQFF. The genes are TRBV10-3 and TRBJ2-1; TRBD1 or TRBD2 may be the D gene (5 bases each). Trimming shortened V by 6 bases and J by 6 bases, and 15 bases separated the two germline ends. CDR1 and CDR2 from the germline V gene are ENHRY and SYGVKD. CDR3 size: 14 residues.

Ten or more counts support this clonotype. This chain joins TRBV29-1 and TRBJ2-7; perhaps D is TRBD1 or TRBD2 (6 bases each). This CDR3 contains 11 residues. Germline V CDR1 and CDR2: SQVTM, ANQGSEA. The V and J ends lost 6 bases and 3 bases respectively, with 9 bases between them. The CDR3: CSVGGGYEQYF. For the CDR3, the DNA is TGCAGCGTGGGGGGCGGCTACGAGCAGTACTTC.

This clonotype came up many times. The chain carries TRBV15 and TRBJ1-2; TRBD1 agrees at 10 bases. In germline, CDR1 is LNHNV, CDR2 YYDKDF (reference sequence). The CDR3 has 15 amino acids. Trimming at V came to 2 bases and at J to 6 bases, leaving 6 bases not matched to a gene. In DNA form, the CDR3 reads TGTGCCACCAGCAGATTGGGACAGGGGACGGATGGCTACACCTTC. Translation: CATSRLGQGTDGYTF.

This clonotype was recorded a few times. This may come from a read error, since a much larger clone is one base off. The chain carries TRBV20-1 and TRBJ1-1; D is unresolved. Looked up from germline, CDR1 is DFQATT and CDR2 is SNEGSKA (reference sequence). V lost 2 bases and J lost 3, with 16 bases in between. The CDR3 runs to 15 residues. CDR3 bases: TGCAGTGCTAGAAAGTTCGGTAAGGGAGACACTGAAGCTTTCTTT. This translates into CSARKFGKGDTEAFF.

Many counts were recorded for this clonotype. The CDR3 sequence is CASRFSGTQETQYF. The CDR3 DNA reads as TGTGCCAGCAGATTTAGCGGGACCCAAGAGACCCAGTACTTC. The V and J genes are TRBV7-9 and TRBJ2-5; TRBD2 matches at 8 bases. Per the germline V gene, CDR1 is SEHNR and CDR2 is FQNEAQ (reference sequence). The CDR3 has 14 amino acids. Losses at the gene ends were 6 bases for V and 1 base for J; bases not matched to a gene: 4. The complete variable domain, with remaining parts taken from reference TRBV7-9 and TRBJ2-5, reads DTGVSQNPRHKITKRGQNVTFRCDPISEHNRLYWYRQTLGQGPEFLTYFQNEAQLEKSRLLSDRFSAERPKGSFSTLEIQRTEQGDSAMYLCASRFSGTQETQYFGPGTRLLVL.

The table lists this clonotype with many counts. The rearrangement links TRBV11-3 to TRBJ1-1; D is undetermined. The CDR3 runs to 15 residues. Trimming left V 3 bases short and J 5 bases short, with 16 bases between. Germline assignment: CDR1 SGHNT and CDR2 YENEEA. This chain's CDR3 is CASSLALTAGTEAFF. The DNA for the CDR3 is TGTGCCAGCAGCTTGGCCTTGACTGCTGGTACTGAAGCTTTCTTT.

The sample holds many counts of this clonotype. J is TRBJ1-1 and V is TRBV7-3; 8 bases align to TRBD1. The V and J ends lost 6 bases and 5 bases, in that order; junction bases with no gene match: 8. In germline, CDR1 is SGHTA, CDR2 FQGTGA. This CDR3 region has 14 residues. The CDR3, as DNA: TGTGCCAGCAGTGACAGGGGCGGGCAGACTGAAGCTTTCTTT. This translates into CASSDRGGQTEAFF.

This clonotype was detected ten times or more. The gene calls are TRBV6-6 and TRBJ2-6; TRBD2 might be the D (6 bases). Germline lookup yields CDR1 MNHNY and CDR2 SVGAGI (reference sequence). The CDR3 extends over 15 amino acids. V was pared by 2 bases and J by 4 bases, with 9 bases between. The CDR3 nucleotides are TGTGCCAGCAGTTACGGAGGGACCGGGGCCAACGTCCTGACTTTC. Its translation: CASSYGGTGANVLTF.